A single sample gave rise to the 2 T cell receptor beta chains below, sequenced in a study of shared clonotypes between healthy human individuals. Generated by immunoSEQ multiplex PCR, the TCRdb table keeps only in-frame clones and is missing some. The sample holds under 1 million clones, around 96% seen once. Terminally differentiated effector memory CD45RA+ cells were excluded from the naive CD8 cells, which were CD45RO-negative and positively selected for CCR7. The material sequenced was naive CD8+ T cells sorted from blood. The origin of the receptors is a man in his thirties or forties in good health.

The chain recombines TRBV6-4 with TRBJ2-3; a possible D gene is TRBD2 (7 bases). The CDR3 has 16 residues. Germline CDR1 reads MRHNA; CDR2 reads SNTAGT. V was cut by 2 bases and J by 6 bases, with 18 bases left in between. CDR3 DNA sequence: TGTGCCAGCAGTGACCGTCCAGCGGAGGGGGGGGATACGCAGTATTTT. Translation: CASSDRPAEGGDTQYF.

The V gene is TRBV29-1, the J gene TRBJ2-7, with D perhaps matching TRBD1 or TRBD2 (5 bases each). The CDR3 consists of 19 residues. Germline values: CDR1 SQVTM, CDR2 ANQGSEA. V was trimmed by 1 base and J by 2 bases, leaving 27 bases between them. CDR3 nucleotides: TGCAGCGTTGAAGCCACACGGACCCTTCCGGGGCTTCAAACCTACGAGCAGTACTTC. This codes for CSVEATRTLPGLQTYEQYF.